These 15 T cell receptor beta chains came from one sample sequenced in a study of post-analysis software for immune sequencing data. Overall study findings and caveats: Compared with controls, patients had more of about 5 TRBV segments, including TRBV5-6, TRBV5-1 and TRBV20-1.

Prepared libraries of TCR beta cDNA carried unique molecular identifiers. MiXCR was run by TCRdb on the PCR reads, yielding one entry per CDR3 protein. Counted here are some 190,000 distinct CDR3 sequences, over 25% occurring once; the ten biggest clones make up approximately 3%. Their antigen targets remain unknown. The specimen sequenced was blood. The receptors here all came from a girl under 18 with multiple sclerosis.

This clonotype has ten or more counts. The gene calls are TRBV5-6 and TRBJ2-5, with a tentative D call TRBD1 (6 bases). Germline CDR1 is SGHDT and CDR2 is YYEEEE. Trimming took off 4 bases at V and 2 bases at J, with 12 bases between the two ends. This CDR3 spans 14 amino acids. The CDR3: CASSQGTLQETQYF. CDR3 coding DNA: TGTGCCAGCAGCCAAGGGACACTTCAAGAGACCCAGTACTTC.

In the case of this clonotype: This may be a read error: a much more frequent sequence differs by one nucleotide. The chain has TRBV4-1 and TRBJ2-7, with 12 bases fitting TRBD2. The CDR3 sequence is 19 residues long. With 0 bases clipped from V and 7 bases from J, the junction kept 16 bases outside the gene matches. Looked up from germline, CDR1 is MGHRA and CDR2 is YSYEKL. In nucleotides, the CDR3 is TGCGCCAGCAGCCAAGAGACTAGCGGGGGCCTAATCCCCTACAATGAGCAGTACTTC. It codes for CASSQETSGGLIPYNEQYF.

About this clonotype itself: Being one base from a much bigger clone, this may be a read error. The chain employs TRBV7-2 and TRBJ2-7, with D uncertain. Trimming pared 1 base from V and 2 bases from J, leaving 9 bases between. Germline CDR1 and CDR2: SGHTA and FQGNSA. The CDR3 is 14 residues long. CDR3 residues: CASSLVGSPYEQYF. DNA for the CDR3: TGTGCCAGCAGCTTAGTAGGGTCCCCCTACGAGCAGTACTTC.

This chain joins TRBV6-5 and TRBJ2-5, with TRBD1 identical over 9 bases. The CDR3 runs to 15 residues. Germline V gene sequence: CDR1 MNHEY, CDR2 SVGAGI. V dropped 6 bases and J dropped 5; count of bases not matched to a gene: 10. The CDR3 region has the DNA TGTGCCAGCAGCACCGGGACAGGGTCGAAGGAGACCCAGTACTTC. Encoded protein: CASSTGTGSKETQYF.

This clonotype occurred a few times. This sequence joins TRBV29-1 and TRBJ1-3; 7 positions match TRBD1. The V segment lost 4 bases and the J segment 0 bases; nucleotides outside the gene matches: 3. Per the germline V gene, CDR1 is SQVTM and CDR2 is ANQGSEA. This CDR3 region has 14 residues. The CDR3 here is CSVGQGRSGNTIYF. The CDR3 nucleotides are TGCAGCGTTGGACAGGGTCGCTCTGGAAACACCATATATTTT. Based on the CDR3 plus reference TRBV29-1 and TRBJ1-3, the full variable domain is SAVISQKPSRDICQRGTSLTIQCQVDSQVTMMFWYRQQPGQSLTLIATANQGSEATYESGFVIDKFPISRPNLTFSTLTVSNMSPEDSSIYLCSVGQGRSGNTIYFGEGSWLTVV.

The V call is TRBV20-1, the J call TRBJ2-1; 8 nucleotides line up with TRBD1. Per the germline V gene, CDR1 is DFQATT and CDR2 is SNEGSKA (reference sequence). The CDR3 contains 13 residues. V gave up 3 bases and J gave up 5 bases; unmatched junction bases: 3. Written as DNA, the CDR3 is TGCAGTGCTAGCACAGGGGGGAACAATGAGCAGTTCTTC. Amino acid sequence: CSASTGGNNEQFF.

The rearrangement links TRBV6-2 or TRBV6-3 to TRBJ1-5; a weak D match, TRBD1 (5 bases). CDR3 length: 19 amino acids. Germline loops: CDR1 MNHEY, CDR2 SVGEGT. Trimming shortened V by 1 base and J by 1 base, and 20 bases separated the two germline ends. The CDR3 is CASSYLPLGQDKSNQPQHF. For the CDR3, the DNA is TGTGCCAGCAGTTACTTGCCCCTCGGGCAGGACAAGAGCAATCAGCCCCAGCATTTT.

J is TRBJ1-3 and V is TRBV28; D is unclear. The V gene's germline CDR1 is MDHEN and CDR2 SYDVKM. V shed 6 bases and J shed 0 bases, with 12 bases lying between them. The length of the CDR3 is 15 residues. In DNA, the CDR3 is TGTGCCAGCAGACCCCCGGGCGGCTCTGGAAACACCATATATTTT. Protein sequence: CASRPPGGSGNTIYF.

This clonotype occurred once. The junction and the germline gene differ at one end; a read error may be behind it. The chain uses TRBV9 and TRBJ2-2, with D perhaps TRBD2 (6 bases). The CDR3 extends over 16 amino acids. In germline, CDR1 is SGDLS, CDR2 YYNGEE. This CDR3 reads CASSARRGFGAGERFF. The CDR3, as DNA: TGTGCCAGCAGCGCCCGACGGGGGTTTGGTGCCGGGGAGCGGTTTTTT.

This clonotype was observed a few times. This chain links TRBV2 with TRBJ1-5, with TRBD1 matching 10 bases. Germline V gene lookup returns CDR1 SNHLY and CDR2 FYNNEI. V trimming: 0 bases; J trimming: 3 bases; junction bases outside the gene matches: 8. The CDR3 loop spans 18 amino acids. The CDR3 loop reads CASSEAETGGDVNQPQHF. CDR3 nucleotide sequence: TGTGCCAGCAGTGAAGCCGAGACAGGGGGCGATGTCAATCAGCCCCAGCATTTT.

At least ten counts were recorded for this clonotype. V is TRBV7-9 and J is TRBJ2-1; the match to TRBD2 covers 7 bases. Germline V gene sequence: CDR1 SEHNR, CDR2 FQNEAQ (reference sequence). This CDR3 spans 15 amino acids. V lost 1 base, J lost 3 bases, and 3 bases stayed unmatched. CDR3 region: CASSLVSSGYNEQFF. The CDR3, as DNA: TGTGCCAGCAGCTTAGTATCTAGCGGCTACAATGAGCAGTTCTTC.

A remark on this clonotype: A much larger clone lies a single base off, so this may be a read error. The genes are TRBV29-1 and TRBJ1-2, with TRBD1 identical over 8 bases. V lost 6 bases to trimming and J lost 4 bases; unmatched junction nucleotides: 4. Germline CDR1 reads SQVTM; CDR2 reads ANQGSEA. The CDR3 is made up of 12 amino acids. The CDR3, as DNA: TGCAGCGTAATGGGACAGGTCTATGGCTACACCTTC. Translated, it gives CSVMGQVYGYTF.

This clonotype was detected many times. This rearrangement joins TRBV20-1 to TRBJ1-2; 7 bases are a match to TRBD1. Unmatched junction bases numbered 8, after V lost 2 bases and J lost 8 bases. CDR1 and CDR2 from the germline V gene are DFQATT and SNEGSKA (reference sequence). This CDR3 has 13 residues. DNA of the CDR3: TGCAGTGCTAGATCCTACAGGGGAACCGGCTACACCTTC. It encodes CSARSYRGTGYTF.

V and J are TRBV20-1 and TRBJ1-1; tentatively, D is TRBD1 (5 bases). The CDR3 has 13 amino acids. V was shortened by 5 bases and J by 1 base, with 11 bases between the two germline ends. Per germline, CDR1 DFQATT and CDR2 SNEGSKA (reference sequence). CDR3 sequence: CSALRGSNTEAFF. Here the CDR3 DNA reads TGCAGTGCTCTGAGGGGCTCGAACACTGAAGCTTTCTTT.

This clonotype occurred a few times. The CDR3 nucleotides read TGTGCCAGCACTTACCCGACAGGGGGCTACACCTTC. This gives the protein CASTYPTGGYTF. The chain uses TRBV28 and TRBJ1-2, with 7 bases matching TRBD1. Trimming cost V 7 bases and J 8 bases; bases outside gene matches: 7. Germline CDR1 and CDR2: MDHEN and SYDVKM. The CDR3 loop spans 12 amino acids.